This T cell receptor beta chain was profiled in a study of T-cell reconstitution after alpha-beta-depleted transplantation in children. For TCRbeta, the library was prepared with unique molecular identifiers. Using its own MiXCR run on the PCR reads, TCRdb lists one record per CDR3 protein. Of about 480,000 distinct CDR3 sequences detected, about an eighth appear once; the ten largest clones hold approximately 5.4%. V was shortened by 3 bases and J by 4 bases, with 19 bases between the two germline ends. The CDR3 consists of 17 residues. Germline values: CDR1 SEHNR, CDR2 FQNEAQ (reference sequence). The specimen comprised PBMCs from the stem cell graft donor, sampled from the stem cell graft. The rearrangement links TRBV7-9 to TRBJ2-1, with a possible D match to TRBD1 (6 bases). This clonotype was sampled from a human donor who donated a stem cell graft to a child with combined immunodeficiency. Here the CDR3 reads CASSFEFTGFGYNEQFF. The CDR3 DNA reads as TGTGCCAGCAGCTTCGAATTCACAGGGTTTGGGTACAATGAGCAGTTCTTC.